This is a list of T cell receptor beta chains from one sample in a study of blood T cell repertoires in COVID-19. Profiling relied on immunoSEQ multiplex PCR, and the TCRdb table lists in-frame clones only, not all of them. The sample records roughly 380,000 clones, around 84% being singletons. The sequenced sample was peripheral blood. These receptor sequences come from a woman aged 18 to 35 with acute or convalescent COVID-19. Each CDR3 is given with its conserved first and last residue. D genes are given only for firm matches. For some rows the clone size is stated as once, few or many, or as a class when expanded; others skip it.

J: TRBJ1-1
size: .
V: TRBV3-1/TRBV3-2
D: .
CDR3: CASSQTGGEAFF
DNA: TGTGCCAGCAGCCAGACAGGTGGTGAAGCTTTCTTT

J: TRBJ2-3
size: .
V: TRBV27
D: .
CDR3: CASSLGQTSTDTQYF
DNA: TGTGCCAGCAGTTTAGGGCAGACATCTACAGATACGCAGTATTTT

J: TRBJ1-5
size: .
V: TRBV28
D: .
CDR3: CASSSPSGFAQPQHF
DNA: TGTGCCAGCAGTTCCCCCTCGGGGTTCGCTCAGCCCCAGCATTTT

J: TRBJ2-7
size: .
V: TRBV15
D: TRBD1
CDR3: CATSREGGTGGYEQYF
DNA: TGTGCCACCAGCAGAGAGGGGGGTACAGGGGGCTACGAGCAGTACTTC

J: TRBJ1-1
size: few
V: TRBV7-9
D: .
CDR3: CASSVIHGGSTEAFF
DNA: TGTGCCAGCAGCGTAATACACGGGGGGAGCACTGAAGCTTTCTTT

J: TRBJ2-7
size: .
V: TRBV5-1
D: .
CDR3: CASSLAGAGEPYEQYF
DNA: TGCGCCAGCAGCTTGGCTGGGGCAGGGGAACCCTACGAGCAGTACTTC

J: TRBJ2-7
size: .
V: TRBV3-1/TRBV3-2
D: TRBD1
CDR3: CASSPQSRTGAYEQYF
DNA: TGTGCCAGCAGCCCCCAATCAAGGACAGGGGCCTACGAGCAGTACTTC

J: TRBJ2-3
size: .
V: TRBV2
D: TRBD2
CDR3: CAGASGGASDTQYF
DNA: TGTGCCGGTGCTAGCGGGGGGGCATCGGATACGCAGTATTTT

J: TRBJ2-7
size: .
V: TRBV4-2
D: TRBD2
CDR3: CASSQDGRAYEQYF
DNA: TGTGCCAGCAGCCAAGACGGGAGGGCATACGAGCAGTACTTC

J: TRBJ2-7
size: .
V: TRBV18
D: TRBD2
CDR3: CASSPLKASGSSYEQYF
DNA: TGTGCCAGCTCACCCCTCAAGGCTAGCGGGAGCTCCTACGAGCAGTACTTC

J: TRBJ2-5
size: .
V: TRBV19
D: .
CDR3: CASSTLTGSYVKTQYF
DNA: TGTGCCAGTAGTACGTTAACCGGGTCTTACGTGAAGACCCAGTACTTC

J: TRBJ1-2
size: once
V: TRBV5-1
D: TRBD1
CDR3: CASSFFGGQGTLYGYTF
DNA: TGCGCCAGCAGCTTCTTCGGCGGACAGGGAACCCTCTATGGCTACACCTTC

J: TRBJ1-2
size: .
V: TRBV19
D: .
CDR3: CASSPRVTNGYTF
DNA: TGTGCCAGTAGCCCGAGAGTAACGAATGGCTACACCTTC

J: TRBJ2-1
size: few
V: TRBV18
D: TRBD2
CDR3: CASSPIAGARGNNEQFF
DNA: TGTGCCAGCTCACCGATAGCGGGAGCGCGGGGGAACAATGAGCAGTTCTTC

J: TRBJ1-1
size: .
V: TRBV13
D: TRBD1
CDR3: CASSPGQIINTEAFF
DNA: TGTGCCAGCAGCCCGGGACAGATAATTAACACTGAAGCTTTCTTT

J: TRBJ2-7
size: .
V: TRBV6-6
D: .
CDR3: CASGSRGAGSYEQYF
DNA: TGTGCCAGCGGCTCTCGGGGGGCTGGCTCCTACGAGCAGTACTTC

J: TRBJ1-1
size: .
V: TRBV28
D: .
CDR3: CASAVGGTEAFF
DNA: TGTGCCAGCGCCGTCGGAGGCACTGAAGCTTTCTTT

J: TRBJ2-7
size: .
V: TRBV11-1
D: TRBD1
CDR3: CASSLERDSSYEQYF
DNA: TGTGCCAGCAGCTTAGAAAGGGACAGCTCCTACGAGCAGTACTTC

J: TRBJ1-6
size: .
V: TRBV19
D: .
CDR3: CASSIGRSGPLHF
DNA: TGTGCCAGTAGTATAGGTCGTTCGGGGCCCCTCCACTTT

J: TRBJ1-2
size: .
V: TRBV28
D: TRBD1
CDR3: CASSLGQVFNYGYTF
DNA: TGTGCCAGCAGCCTGGGACAGGTCTTTAACTATGGCTACACCTTC

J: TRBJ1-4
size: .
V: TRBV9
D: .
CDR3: CASSAGGPRDEKLFF
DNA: TGTGCCAGCAGCGCCGGAGGGCCGAGGGATGAAAAACTGTTTTTT

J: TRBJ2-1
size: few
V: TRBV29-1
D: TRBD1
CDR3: CSYPGTVYNEQFF
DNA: TGCAGCTATCCTGGGACAGTGTACAATGAGCAGTTCTTC

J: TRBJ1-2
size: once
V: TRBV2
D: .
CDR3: CASSTSGAYGYTF
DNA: TGTGCCAGCAGCACTTCAGGGGCGTATGGCTACACCTTC

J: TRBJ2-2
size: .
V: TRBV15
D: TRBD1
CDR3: CATKKDRGTGELFF
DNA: TGTGCCACCAAGAAGGACAGGGGCACCGGGGAGCTGTTTTTT

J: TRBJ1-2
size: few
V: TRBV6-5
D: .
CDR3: CASSRTGITYGYTF
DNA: TGTGCCAGCAGTCGTACAGGGATTACCTATGGCTACACCTTC

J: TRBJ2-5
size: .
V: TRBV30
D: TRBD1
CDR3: CAWSVGTGAQETQYF
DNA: TGTGCCTGGAGTGTGGGAACAGGGGCTCAAGAGACCCAGTACTTC

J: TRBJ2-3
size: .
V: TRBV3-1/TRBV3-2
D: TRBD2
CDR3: CASSHSGGRTDTQYF
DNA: TGTGCCAGCAGCCATAGCGGCGGGAGAACAGATACGCAGTATTTT

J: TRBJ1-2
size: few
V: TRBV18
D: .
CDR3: CASSPPSGFRYGYTF
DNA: TGTGCCAGCTCACCACCCAGTGGTTTTCGCTATGGCTACACCTTC

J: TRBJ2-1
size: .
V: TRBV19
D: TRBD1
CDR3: CASSGYGDSSYNEQFF
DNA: TGTGCCAGTAGTGGCTACGGGGACAGCTCCTACAATGAGCAGTTCTTC

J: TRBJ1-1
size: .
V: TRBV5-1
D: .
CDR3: CASSLGRGTEAFF
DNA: TGCGCCAGCAGCTTAGGGAGGGGCACTGAAGCTTTCTTT

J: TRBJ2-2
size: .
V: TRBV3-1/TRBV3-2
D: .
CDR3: CASSPRPGELFF
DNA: TGTGCCAGCAGCCCGCGGCCAGGGGAGCTGTTTTTT

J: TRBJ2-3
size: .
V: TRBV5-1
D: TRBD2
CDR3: CASCHSSGRTDTQYF
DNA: TGCGCCAGCTGTCACTCTAGCGGACGCACAGATACGCAGTATTTT

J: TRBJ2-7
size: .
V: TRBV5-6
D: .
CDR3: CASRRGGAYEQYF
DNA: TGTGCCAGCAGGAGAGGGGGAGCCTACGAGCAGTACTTC

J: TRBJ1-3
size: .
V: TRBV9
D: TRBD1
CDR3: CASSDGQGAAGNTIYF
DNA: TGTGCCAGCAGCGATGGACAGGGGGCGGCTGGAAACACCATATATTTT

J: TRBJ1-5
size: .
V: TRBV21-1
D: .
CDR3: CASSKVPARGHQPQHF
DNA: TGTGCCAGCAGCAAAGTTCCAGCTAGAGGCCATCAGCCCCAGCATTTT

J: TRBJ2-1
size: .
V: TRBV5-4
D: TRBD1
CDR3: CASSKGQRDEQFF
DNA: TGTGCCAGCAGCAAGGGACAGAGGGATGAGCAGTTCTTC

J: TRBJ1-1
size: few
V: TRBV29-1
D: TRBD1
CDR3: CSVRTGGGTEAFF
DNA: TGCAGCGTCCGGACAGGGGGTGGCACTGAAGCTTTCTTT

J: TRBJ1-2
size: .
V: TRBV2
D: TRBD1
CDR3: CASRDREKSGYTF
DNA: TGTGCCAGTCGGGACAGGGAGAAATCTGGCTACACCTTC

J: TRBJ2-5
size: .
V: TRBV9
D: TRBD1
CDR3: CASSVGWDRGRETQYF
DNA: TGTGCCAGCAGCGTAGGATGGGACAGGGGGCGCGAGACCCAGTACTTC

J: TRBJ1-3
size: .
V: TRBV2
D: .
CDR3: CASRVKIIGAGYTIYF
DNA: TGTGCCAGCAGGGTGAAGATCATAGGGGCGGGATACACCATATATTTT

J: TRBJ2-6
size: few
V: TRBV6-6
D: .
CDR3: CASSPRQKYSGANVLTF
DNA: TGTGCCAGCAGTCCCCGACAGAAGTACTCTGGGGCCAACGTCCTGACTTTC